This T cell receptor (beta chain) was recovered during a study of regulatory T cells in long-lasting Graves disease. Assembly of TCR beta libraries relied on iRepertoire HTBI primers together with Arm-PCR of CDR3 regions. TCRdb re-analysed the multiplex PCR reads in MiXCR, keeping a single row per CDR3 protein. The table includes about 660,000 distinct CDR3 sequences, approximately 29% detected once. The CDR3 contains 12 residues. The V end lost 2 bases, the J end lost 1 base, and 5 bases lay between the germline ends. CDR1 and CDR2 from the germline V gene are GTSNPN and SVGIG (reference sequence). Specified time point: persistent/refractory GD, antithyroid drugs over 5 years with positive TRAb. PBMC-derived RNA was used for the TCR library. This clonotype was seen only a few times.

Source: peripheral blood mononuclear cells (PBMCs), taken when the disease was refractory, from a patient treated with antithyroid drugs. This TCR was sampled from a female donor with Graves disease. This chain connects TRBV30 to TRBJ1-2; no clear D. The CDR3 here is CAWSSSNYGYTF. The CDR3 DNA reads TGTGCCTGGAGTTCCAGTAACTATGGCTACACCTTC. The full variable domain, its missing parts supplied by reference TRBV30 and TRBJ1-2, is SQTIHQWPATLVQPVGSPLSLECTVEGTSNPNLYWYRQAAGRGLQLLFYSVGIGQISSEVPQNLSASRPQDRQFILSSKKLLLSDSGFYLCAWSSSNYGYTFGSGTRLTVV.